A single sample is the source of the 30 T cell receptor beta chains below, sequenced in a study of T cell repertoires in cytomegalovirus infection. Each CDR3 protein is one row after TCRdb ran MiXCR on the reads. This table has about half a million distinct CDR3 sequences, around 30% appearing once. Antigens of these TCRs are unknown. The sample was cultured PBMCs, taken from culture after CMV antigen stimulation. These receptors were obtained from a human donor in good health (CMV status not recorded). Some clones in this sample may be carry-over from other donors' samples.

The table lists this clonotype with a few counts. The chain carries TRBV18 and TRBJ1-4; no definite D call. This CDR3 has 16 residues. V was cut by 4 bases and J by 4 bases, with 16 bases left in between. CDR1 is KGHSH and CDR2 is LQKENI in the germline V gene. CDR3 loop: CASSLFSATFNEKLFF. In nucleotides, the CDR3 is TGTGCCAGCTCACTATTCTCAGCGACATTTAATGAAAAACTGTTTTTT.

The genes are TRBV7-8 and TRBJ2-4; TRBD1 matches 10 bases. The germline V gene encodes CDR1 SGHVS and CDR2 FQNEAQ. Trimming took 4 bases from V and 1 from J; bases not matched to a gene: 13. This CDR3 has 19 residues. CDR3 in amino acids: CASSSRDRGELLAKNIQYF. CDR3 coding DNA: TGTGCCAGCAGCTCCCGGGACAGGGGAGAATTACTGGCCAAAAACATTCAGTACTTC.

The rearrangement links TRBV20-1 to TRBJ2-3, with no clear D. From germline, CDR1 is DFQATT and CDR2 SNEGSKA (reference sequence). The CDR3 contains 14 residues. V lost 6 bases and J lost 1, with 14 bases in between. CDR3 nucleotides: TGCAGTGCCCCGGACGTGACTGGCACAGATACGCAGTATTTT. Protein product: CSAPDVTGTDTQYF.

This sequence joins TRBV6-2 or TRBV6-3 and TRBJ2-7; 9 bases fit TRBD2. CDR3 length equals 15 residues. Germline V gives CDR1 MNHEY, CDR2 SVGEGT. With V trimmed by 5 bases and J by 5 bases, 10 bases remained unmatched. CDR3 region: CASSPAGAGGHEQYV. The CDR3, as DNA: TGTGCCAGCAGTCCCGCTGGAGCGGGAGGACACGAGCAGTACGTC.

Only a few counts were recorded for this clonotype. This chain connects TRBV6-2 or TRBV6-3 to TRBJ2-1; no definite D call. The CDR3 runs 13 residues. The ends were cut back, 6 bases at V and 9 bases at J, with 15 bases in the middle. Germline loops: CDR1 MNHEY, CDR2 SVGEGT. CDR3 loop: CASSEAYIGEQFF. The DNA for the CDR3 is TGTGCCAGCAGCGAGGCCTATATCGGTGAGCAGTTCTTC.

The rearrangement links TRBV20-1 to TRBJ1-1; no clear D gene. Per the germline V gene, CDR1 is DFQATT and CDR2 is SNEGSKA (reference sequence). The germline V and J ends were trimmed by 0 bases and 4 bases, with 18 bases remaining between them. The CDR3 spans 16 residues. The CDR3 loop is CSARDYGLSTSTEAFF. CDR3 DNA sequence: TGCAGTGCTAGAGATTACGGGTTATCTACGAGCACTGAAGCTTTCTTT.

V is TRBV7-8 and J is TRBJ2-1; perhaps D is TRBD1 or TRBD2 (5 bases each). The CDR3 has 16 residues. Germline CDR1 is SGHVS and CDR2 is FQNEAQ. V lost 4 bases to trimming and J lost 0 bases, with 13 bases between them. CDR3 in amino acids: CASSSGTLSSYNEQFF. The CDR3 bases are TGTGCCAGCAGCTCCGGGACGCTTAGCTCCTACAATGAGCAGTTCTTC.

The chain employs TRBV2 and TRBJ1-5; D remains unclear. The V end was cut by 7 bases, the J end by 6 bases, with 10 bases between. CDR1 and CDR2 from the germline V gene are SNHLY and FYNNEI. This CDR3 is 12 amino acids long. CDR3 coding DNA: TGTGCCAGCACAGGTGAAGCTCAGCCCCAGCATTTT. Translating gives CASTGEAQPQHF.

The chain carries TRBV5-6 and TRBJ1-5; maybe TRBD1 (5 bases). The ends were cut back, 1 base at V and 5 bases at J, with 19 bases in the middle. CDR1 SGHDT and CDR2 YYEEEE come from the germline V gene. This CDR3 is 17 amino acids long. CDR3 nucleotide sequence: TGTGCCAGCAGCTTGTCAGGGAGGGAGGGTATCCATCAGCCCCAGCATTTT. Amino acids: CASSLSGREGIHQPQHF.

The chain uses TRBV19 and TRBJ1-1, with TRBD1 as a possible D gene (5 bases). This CDR3 has 15 residues. V dropped 8 bases and J dropped 1 base, with 17 bases sitting between them. Germline V gene sequence: CDR1 LNHDA, CDR2 SQIVND (reference sequence). Written as DNA, the CDR3 is TGTGCCAGTCTAAGGTTGGGGGGAACGAACACTGAAGCTTTCTTT. Encoded protein: CASLRLGGTNTEAFF.

In this sample, this clonotype turned up many times. The chain is built from TRBV7-8 and TRBJ2-7; the match to TRBD2 covers 12 bases. CDR3 length: 15 amino acids. From germline, CDR1 is SGHVS and CDR2 FQNEAQ. Trimming removed 5 bases from V and 5 bases from J; junction bases left unmatched: 7. The CDR3 loop reads CASSRGLAGPNEQYF. DNA for the CDR3: TGTGCCAGCAGCCGCGGACTAGCGGGGCCCAACGAGCAGTACTTC.

This clonotype was observed a handful of times. CDR3 nucleotides: TGTGCCACCAGTGAGCCCGGACAGGGGACGAATGAGCAGTTCTTC. Translation: CATSEPGQGTNEQFF. The chain recombines TRBV24-1 with TRBJ2-1; 9 bases align to TRBD1. Germline V gene lookup returns CDR1 KGHDR and CDR2 SFDVKD. This CDR3 contains 15 residues. V gave up 4 bases and J gave up 7 bases; unmatched junction bases: 7.

In its sample, this clonotype was seen once. The chain joins TRBV15 to TRBJ2-1, with no clear D. The germline gives CDR1 LNHNV, CDR2 YYDKDF (reference sequence). With 2 bases removed from V and 7 bases from J, the gap between germline ends came to 9 bases. The CDR3 has 13 residues. Here the CDR3 DNA reads TGTGCCACCAGCAGACTAGGGATAAATGAGCAGTTCTTC. It codes for CATSRLGINEQFF.

This clonotype was counted a few times. The gene calls are TRBV2 and TRBJ2-7; either TRBD1 or TRBD2 may fit D (6 bases each). In germline, CDR1 is SNHLY, CDR2 FYNNEI. The CDR3 sequence is 15 residues long. With 2 bases removed from V and 5 bases from J, the gap between germline ends came to 16 bases. The CDR3 here is CASSELSSGGDEQYF. The CDR3 region has the DNA TGTGCCAGCAGTGAATTATCGTCCGGGGGCGACGAGCAGTACTTC.

V and J are TRBV7-2 and TRBJ1-5; maybe TRBD1 (6 bases). Trimming pared 5 bases from V and 5 bases from J, leaving 16 bases between. CDR3 length: 15 amino acids. Germline V gives CDR1 SGHTA, CDR2 FQGNSA. For the CDR3, the DNA is TGTGCCAGCAGCAAAAACTTGGGGGCGCATCAGCCCCAGCATTTT. Its translation is CASSKNLGAHQPQHF. Full variable domain (missing parts from reference TRBV7-2 and TRBJ1-5): GAGVSQSPSNKVTEKGKDVELRCDPISGHTALYWYRQSLGQGLEFLIYFQGNSAPDKSGLPSDRFSAERTGGSVSTLTIQRTQQEDSAVYLCASSKNLGAHQPQHFGDGTRLSIL.

This clonotype has just a few counts. The chain joins TRBV7-8 to TRBJ2-7, with TRBD1 as a possible D gene (5 bases). Trimming cost V 5 bases and J 5 bases, with 10 bases left between them. This CDR3 region has 12 residues. Germline lookup yields CDR1 SGHVS and CDR2 FQNEAQ. The CDR3 sequence: CASSQFRDEQYF. The CDR3 DNA follows: TGTGCCAGCAGCCAGTTCAGGGACGAGCAGTACTTC.

The J gene is TRBJ1-1, the V gene TRBV6-8; unclear D gene. Germline values: CDR1 MNHGY, CDR2 SAAAGT. This CDR3 is built from 16 residues. V gave up 8 bases and J gave up 0 bases, with 19 bases separating them. CDR3: CASCTQTGLMNTEAFF. The CDR3 DNA reads TGTGCCAGCTGCACGCAGACGGGTCTCATGAACACTGAAGCTTTCTTT.

This clonotype has only a few counts. CDR3: CASSQDGRGLEQFF. DNA for the CDR3: TGCGCCAGCAGCCAAGATGGACGGGGCTTAGAGCAGTTCTTC. The chain joins TRBV4-1 to TRBJ2-1; TRBD1 or TRBD2 may be the D gene (5 bases each). The V gene lost 0 bases and the J gene lost 10 bases, with 13 bases spanning the gap. The CDR3 is made up of 14 amino acids. The germline V gene has CDR1 MGHRA and CDR2 YSYEKL.

This clonotype turned up a few times. The chain uses TRBV4-1 and TRBJ1-2, with D possibly being TRBD1 (6 bases). V lost 2 bases and J lost 1, with 11 bases in between. This CDR3 comprises 15 residues. In germline, CDR1 is MGHRA, CDR2 YSYEKL. CDR3 bases: TGCGCCAGCAGCCAAATCGGGACAAATAACTATGGCTACACCTTC. Amino acids: CASSQIGTNNYGYTF.

This sequence joins TRBV20-1 and TRBJ1-5, with TRBD1 as a possible D gene (5 bases). This CDR3 is 15 amino acids long. Germline V gene lookup returns CDR1 DFQATT and CDR2 SNEGSKA (reference sequence). With 1 base removed from V and 5 bases from J, the gap between germline ends came to 15 bases. CDR3 protein: CSARVRETFDQPQHF. CDR3 in DNA: TGCAGTGCTAGAGTCAGGGAAACGTTCGATCAGCCCCAGCATTTT.

The chain combines TRBV7-2 with TRBJ1-5; no definite D call. CDR1 is SGHTA, CDR2 FQGNSA, per germline. Deletions cut 1 base from V and 6 bases from J, with 7 bases between. The CDR3 loop spans 13 amino acids. The CDR3 sequence is CASSLEGFQPQHF. For the CDR3, the DNA is TGTGCCAGCAGCTTAGAGGGATTTCAGCCCCAGCATTTT. The complete variable domain, with remaining parts taken from reference TRBV7-2 and TRBJ1-5, reads GAGVSQSPSNKVTEKGKDVELRCDPISGHTALYWYRQSLGQGLEFLIYFQGNSAPDKSGLPSDRFSAERTGGSVSTLTIQRTQQEDSAVYLCASSLEGFQPQHFGDGTRLSIL.

This clonotype was observed a few times. Written as DNA, the CDR3 is TGCAGTGCTAGGAGGGGACTAAAGCAGTTCTTC. Protein sequence: CSARRGLKQFF. The chain has TRBV20-1 and TRBJ2-1; 7 bases are a match to TRBD2. V shed 3 bases and J 11 bases; nucleotides not matched to a gene: 4. This CDR3 region has 11 residues. Germline V CDR1 and CDR2: DFQATT, SNEGSKA (reference sequence).

The chain couples TRBV6-6 to TRBJ2-3, with 8 bases lining up with TRBD1. Germline lookup yields CDR1 MNHNY and CDR2 SVGAGI (reference sequence). V trimming: 4 bases; J trimming: 1 base; junction bases outside the gene matches: 4. The CDR3 sequence is 15 residues long. For the CDR3, the DNA is TGTGCCAGCAGTTTTCAGGGGGCGGGCACAGATACGCAGTATTTT. Translated: CASSFQGAGTDTQYF.

This chain connects TRBV28 to TRBJ2-4, with D perhaps assigned TRBD1 or TRBD2 (6 bases each). The germline V gene has CDR1 MDHEN and CDR2 SYDVKM. This CDR3 has 17 residues. V was cut by 6 bases and J by 1 base, with 19 bases left in between. CDR3 region: CASSAPLGGGAKNIQYF. DNA of the CDR3: TGTGCCAGCAGCGCACCCTTAGGGGGAGGTGCCAAAAACATTCAGTACTTC.

The sample holds a few counts of this clonotype. V usage is TRBV28 and J usage is TRBJ2-7; TRBD1 matches at 7 bases. V was clipped by 7 bases and J by 0 bases; unmatched bases: 6. This CDR3 is built from 14 residues. CDR1 and CDR2 (germline): MDHEN, SYDVKM. CDR3 in amino acids: CASIGAGGSYEQYF. CDR3 nucleotides: TGTGCCAGCATTGGGGCAGGGGGCTCCTACGAGCAGTACTTC.

In this sample, this clonotype turned up a few times. The rearrangement uses TRBV12-3 or TRBV12-4 and TRBJ2-1; the match to TRBD2 covers 9 bases. The CDR3 is 16 residues long. Trimming at V came to 6 bases and at J to 8 bases, leaving 14 bases not matched to a gene. The CDR3 sequence: CASRDEAGGILDEQFF. In DNA, the CDR3 is TGTGCCAGCAGGGACGAAGCGGGAGGTATTTTGGATGAGCAGTTCTTC.

The V gene is TRBV20-1, the J gene TRBJ2-3; the match to TRBD2 covers 12 bases. The CDR3 consists of 15 residues. The junction had 3 bases not matched to a gene; V was cut back by 3 bases and J by 2 bases. Per the germline V gene, CDR1 is DFQATT and CDR2 is SNEGSKA (reference sequence). CDR3 in DNA: TGCAGTGCTAGGTGGACTAGCGGGATCACAGATACGCAGTATTTT. The encoded protein is CSARWTSGITDTQYF.

A few counts support this clonotype. This chain links TRBV10-3 with TRBJ2-6; weak D call: TRBD1 (6 bases). Germline V lookup: CDR1 ENHRY, CDR2 SYGVKD. V was trimmed by 6 bases and J by 4 bases, leaving 13 bases between them. This CDR3 is built from 15 residues. The CDR3 nucleotides are TGTGCCATCAGAGCAGGGGTAGCCGGGGCCAACGTCCTGACTTTC. As protein: CAIRAGVAGANVLTF.

This clonotype occurred a few times. The chain employs TRBV6-5 and TRBJ2-2; 11 bases are shared with TRBD2. Per the germline V gene, CDR1 is MNHEY and CDR2 is SVGAGI. J was trimmed by 4 bases and V by 8 bases; bases with no gene match: 3. CDR3 length: 14 amino acids. In DNA, the CDR3 is TGTGCCAGCGGGACTAGCGGTAGCACCGGGGAGCTGTTTTTT. This codes for CASGTSGSTGELFF.

V and J are TRBV6-2 or TRBV6-3 and TRBJ2-7, with D unclear. Germline CDR1 reads MNHEY; CDR2 reads SVGEGT. The length of the CDR3 is 16 residues. Trimming took off 2 bases at V and 6 bases at J, with 20 bases between the two ends. CDR3 coding DNA: TGTGCCAGCAGTTACGGCCCCCACCCACTACCGGGCGAGCAGTACTTC. Protein: CASSYGPHPLPGEQYF.